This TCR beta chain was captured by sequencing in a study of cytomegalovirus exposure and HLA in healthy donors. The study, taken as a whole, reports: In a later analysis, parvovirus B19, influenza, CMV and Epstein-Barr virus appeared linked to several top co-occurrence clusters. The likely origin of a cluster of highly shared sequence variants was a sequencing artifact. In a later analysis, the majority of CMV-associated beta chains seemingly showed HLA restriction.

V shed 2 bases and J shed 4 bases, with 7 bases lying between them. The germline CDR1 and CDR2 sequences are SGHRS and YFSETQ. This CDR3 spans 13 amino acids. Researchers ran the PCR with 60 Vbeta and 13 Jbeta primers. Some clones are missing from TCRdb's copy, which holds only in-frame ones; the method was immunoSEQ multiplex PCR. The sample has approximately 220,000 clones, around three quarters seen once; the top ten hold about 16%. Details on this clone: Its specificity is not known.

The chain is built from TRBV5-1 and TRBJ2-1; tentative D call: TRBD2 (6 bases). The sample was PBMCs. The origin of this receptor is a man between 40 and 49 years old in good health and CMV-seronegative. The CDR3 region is CASSFGGYNEQFF. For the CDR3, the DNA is TGCGCCAGCAGCTTTGGGGGGTACAATGAGCAGTTCTTC.